What follows describes a single TCR beta chain. The data originate from a study of blood T cell repertoires in COVID-19. The wider study: Spain, Italy and the United States supplied samples that represented acute and convalescent COVID-19. T cells, B-cell-depleted T cells, or PBMCs supplied cDNA or gDNA.

Original analysis: Researchers report that nucleated cell counts were estimated from reference gene primer amplification. Using immunoSEQ multiplex PCR, the repertoire was profiled, and TCRdb retains in-frame clones only, with some absent. The V and J calls and the clone size are those of that table, but D and trimming were determined from the DNA. The sample has 75,000 to 85,000 clones, around 80% seen once. This CDR3 comprises 15 residues. The V segment lost 6 bases and the J segment 7 bases; nucleotides outside the gene matches: 9. Germline CDR1 reads MNHEY; CDR2 reads SVGAGI. This rearrangement joins TRBV6-5 to TRBJ1-5; 10 bases are shared with TRBD1. Input material: peripheral blood. The source is a human donor in a cohort sampled during active COVID-19. The CDR3 nucleotides read TGTGCCAGCAGCCCGACAGGGGGCGCGGGGCAGCCCCAGCATTTT. Residues: CASSPTGGAGQPQHF.